This T cell receptor (beta chain) comes out of a study of T cells in localized non-small cell lung cancer (dated by TCRdb to 2018 to 2020). For the study in its entirety: Comparing tumors with uninvolved tumor-adjacent lungs, the study looked at the T cell repertoires of approximately 250 patients with early-stage NSCLC. The mean age of the NSCLC patients was roughly 63 years, with 130 or so men and about a hundred women. The cohort consisted of approximately 240 treatment-naive NSCLC patients whose localized lung tumors had been resected. Overall study results and their limits: Because of the exploratory design, TCR variables were selected using unadjusted p-values without false-discovery rate correction. Of the top 100 tumor clones, a median of roughly 56 were detected in paired uninvolved adjacent lung; some 28 were also among that lung's top 100. Higher blood T cell density associated with longer overall survival, while higher adjacent-lung clonality associated with shorter survival. The highest T cell clonality was observed in uninvolved tumor-adjacent lung, where clonality exceeded that of tumor, suggesting that antigenic responses were more focused in uninvolved tumor-adjacent lung. Multi-region tumor sequencing was not performed, so intratumor heterogeneity could not be excluded.

A word on this clone: Its recognized antigen is unknown. Base qualities are not recorded, but no much larger clone differs from it by a single base.

TCR beta CDR3 regions were sequenced from DNA using the immunoSEQ Assay. From the authors' description of their analysis: T cell density was computed as TCR beta template counts normalized to usable DNA estimated by amplifying housekeeping genes. Richness was estimated using the preseqR package, with extrapolation to 400,000 templates for PBMC samples and to 120,000 templates for tissue samples. Clonality was taken to be one minus Pielou's evenness. Differential abundance testing on productive amino-acid clonotypes, with a minimum total count of 5 and an alpha of 0.1, was used to identify tissue-enriched TCRs. The Jaccard Index and the Morisita Overlap Index were used to measure how much the repertoires overlapped between compartments. GLIPH grouped TCR beta CDR3s together with public tetramer-defined viral CDR3s, and a viral motif had to include at least three viral sequences and also show V-gene enrichment. TCRdb's version of the immuneACCESS table is confined to in-frame rearrangements and falls short of the full clone set. An unresolved V gene accounts for under half of the shortfall where checked; the remainder is of unknown origin. From that table come the V and J calls and clone size; the DNA was used to work out D and trimming. The sample profile shows tens of thousands of clones; roughly 91% of them were found once. The ten largest clones represent 13% of the sample.

V is reduced by 6 bases and J by 11 bases, leaving a spacing of 16 bases between them. Including cysteine and phenylalanine, the CDR3 has 13 amino acids. Only the CDR3 DNA stays, 39 bases, in frame from base 1. From a lookup of the germline V gene, CDR1 and CDR2 are MNHEY and SVGAGI. At diagnosis, peripheral blood, uninvolved tumor-adjacent lung and tumor were collected and were preserved as a mix of fresh-frozen and FFPE material. For TCR repertoire profiling, blood samples were analyzed as peripheral blood mononuclear cells. This TCR was sampled from a male donor at least 60 years old with stage I lung adenocarcinoma. Recombination linked TRBV6-5 to TRBJ1-4, with a weak D call of TRBD1 (5 bases match). This sample comprised peripheral blood, obtained before any cancer treatment. The CDR3 sequence is CASSRDRRIKLFF. Here is the DNA: TGTGCCAGCAGCAGGGACCGGAGGATCAAACTGTTTTTT.